This entry lists 4 T cell receptor beta chains sequenced from one sample in a study of T cells in localized non-small cell lung cancer. Clones were sequenced by immunoSEQ multiplex PCR, and TCRdb holds only the in-frame ones, with some missing. The repertoire holds around 91,000 clones, roughly 87% seen once, with around 15% in the top ten. The source was peripheral blood, collected before any cancer treatment. The origin of the receptors is a man aged 40 to 70 with stage I squamous cell lung carcinoma.

This clone was detected only a few times. This chain links TRBV6-1 with TRBJ2-3, with D tentatively TRBD1 (6 bases). Germline V gene lookup returns CDR1 MNHNS and CDR2 SASEGT. V shed 5 bases and J shed 5 bases, with 14 bases lying between them. The CDR3 runs to 14 residues. As DNA, the CDR3 is TGTGCCAGCAGTACGGCAGGGGTAAAAGATACGCAGTATTTT. It translates to CASSTAGVKDTQYF.

The rearrangement joins TRBV19 to TRBJ1-3; 8 bases map to TRBD1. Trimming cost V 6 bases and J 2 bases; bases outside gene matches: 3. The CDR3 runs 14 residues. Germline CDR1 LNHDA, CDR2 SQIVND (reference sequence). Here the CDR3 DNA reads TGTGCCAGTAGGTTGACAGGGGCTGGAAACACCATATATTTT. Residues: CASRLTGAGNTIYF.

This clone was detected only once. The chain links TRBV4-1 to TRBJ2-7; no firm D call. The CDR3 extends over 14 amino acids. Germline CDR1 is MGHRA and CDR2 is YSYEKL. Trimming took 4 bases from V and 1 from J, leaving 11 bases between them. The CDR3 loop reads CASSRQTVSYEQYF. CDR3 bases: TGCGCCAGCAGCCGTCAGACGGTTTCCTACGAGCAGTACTTC.

The gene calls are TRBV6-5 and TRBJ2-5; no clear D. Trimming stripped 2 bases from V and 7 bases from J, with 5 bases between. There are 11 residues in the CDR3. In germline, CDR1 is MNHEY, CDR2 SVGAGI. This CDR3 reads CASSYMGTQYF. CDR3 bases: TGTGCCAGCAGTTACATGGGGACCCAGTACTTC.